Listed below are T cell receptor beta chains from one sample, sequenced in a study of blood T cell repertoires in COVID-19. Using immunoSEQ multiplex PCR, the repertoire was profiled, and TCRdb retains in-frame clones only, with some absent. The table includes tens of thousands of clones, 91% detected once. The sequenced sample was peripheral blood. The source is a woman of 80 years or more with acute or convalescent COVID-19. CDR3s include the opening cysteine and the closing phenylalanine or tryptophan. Each record gives: CDR3 protein, CDR3 DNA, clone size, D gene, V gene, J gene. D genes are given only for firm matches. Not every row has a clone size; where given, it reads once, few, many or a size class.

CSASTRQTSNQPQHF,TGCAGTGCTAGTACTCGACAGACTAGCAATCAGCCCCAGCATTTT,.,.,TRBV20-1,TRBJ1-5
CASSGNRGNTEAFF,TGTGCCAGCAGTGGAAACAGGGGGAACACTGAAGCTTTCTTT,few,TRBD1,TRBV2,TRBJ1-1
CSVRGSGGRRPMNTEAFF,TGCAGCGTTCGAGGTTCGGGAGGCAGGCGACCCATGAACACTGAAGCTTTCTTT,.,.,TRBV29-1,TRBJ1-1
CASSQDRAGSSYNSPLHF,TGTGCCAGCAGCCAAGATCGGGCGGGGAGCTCCTATAATTCACCCCTCCACTTT,.,.,TRBV3-1/TRBV3-2,TRBJ1-6
CASSSQGGYGYTF,TGTGCCAGCAGCTCACAGGGTGGCTATGGCTACACCTTC,once,.,TRBV3-1/TRBV3-2,TRBJ1-2
CASSYERGGAFF,TGTGCCAGCAGTTACGAGAGGGGGGGAGCTTTCTTT,.,.,TRBV6-2/TRBV6-3,TRBJ1-1
CASSAGQGDGYTF,TGTGCCAGCAGCGCGGGACAGGGAGATGGCTACACCTTC,.,TRBD1,TRBV9,TRBJ1-2
CASSIAPRLGYNEQFF,TGTGCCAGTAGTATAGCTCCGCGGTTGGGCTACAATGAGCAGTTCTTC,.,.,TRBV19,TRBJ2-1
CASSLTGDFAYF,TGCGCCAGCAGCTTGACAGGGGATTTTGCGTACTTC,.,TRBD1,TRBV5-1,TRBJ2-7
CASKIQGSNSPLHF,TGTGCCAGCAAAATACAGGGTTCAAATTCACCCCTCCACTTT,.,.,TRBV6-5,TRBJ1-6
CASSPRGPYGYTF,TGTGCCAGCAGCCCCAGGGGGCCGTATGGCTACACCTTC,.,TRBD1,TRBV3-1/TRBV3-2,TRBJ1-2
CASSFESGGLFTGELFF,TGTGCCAGCAGTTTCGAAAGCGGGGGGCTTTTCACCGGGGAGCTGTTTTTT,.,TRBD2,TRBV27,TRBJ2-2
CASSASYGYTF,TGTGCCAGCAGTGCCAGCTATGGCTACACCTTC,.,.,TRBV2,TRBJ1-2
CASSTGGVRRETQYF,TGTGCCAGCAGCACAGGGGGGGTTAGGAGAGAGACCCAGTACTTC,.,.,TRBV7-2,TRBJ2-5
CASSRTSGLSSTDTQYF,TGTGCCAGCAGCCGGACTAGCGGCCTAAGTAGCACAGATACGCAGTATTTT,.,TRBD2,TRBV7-9,TRBJ2-3
CASSKPGTGYNEQFF,TGTGCCAGCAGCAAACCCGGGACAGGTTACAATGAGCAGTTCTTC,once,TRBD1,TRBV7-2,TRBJ2-1